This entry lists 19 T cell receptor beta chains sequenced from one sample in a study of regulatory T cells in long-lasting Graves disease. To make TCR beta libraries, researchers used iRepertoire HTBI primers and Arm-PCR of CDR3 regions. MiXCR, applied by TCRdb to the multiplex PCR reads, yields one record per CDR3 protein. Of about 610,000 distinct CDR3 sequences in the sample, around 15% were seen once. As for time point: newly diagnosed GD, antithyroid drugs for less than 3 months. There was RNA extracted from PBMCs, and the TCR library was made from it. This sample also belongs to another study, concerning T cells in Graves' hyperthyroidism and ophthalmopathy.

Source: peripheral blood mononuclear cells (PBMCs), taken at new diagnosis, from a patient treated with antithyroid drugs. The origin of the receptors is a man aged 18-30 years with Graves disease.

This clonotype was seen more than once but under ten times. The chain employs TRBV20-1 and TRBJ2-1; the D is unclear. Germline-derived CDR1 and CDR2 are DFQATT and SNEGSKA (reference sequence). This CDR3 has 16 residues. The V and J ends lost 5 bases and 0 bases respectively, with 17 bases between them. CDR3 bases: TGCAGTGCTCGTCTTAAGGCGCTTAGCTCCTACAATGAGCAGTTCTTC. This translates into CSARLKALSSYNEQFF.

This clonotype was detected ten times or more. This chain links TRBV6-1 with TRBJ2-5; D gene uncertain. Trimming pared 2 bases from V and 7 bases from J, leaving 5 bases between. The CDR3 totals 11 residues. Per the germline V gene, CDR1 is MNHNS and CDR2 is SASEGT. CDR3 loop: CASSEKWTQYF. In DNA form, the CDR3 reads TGTGCCAGCAGTGAAAAATGGACCCAGTACTTC.

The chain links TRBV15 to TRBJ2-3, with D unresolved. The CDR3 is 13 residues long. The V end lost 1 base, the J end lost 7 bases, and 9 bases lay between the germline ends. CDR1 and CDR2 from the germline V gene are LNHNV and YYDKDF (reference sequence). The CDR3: CATSRVPENTQYF. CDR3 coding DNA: TGTGCCACCAGCAGAGTACCGGAGAATACGCAGTATTTT.

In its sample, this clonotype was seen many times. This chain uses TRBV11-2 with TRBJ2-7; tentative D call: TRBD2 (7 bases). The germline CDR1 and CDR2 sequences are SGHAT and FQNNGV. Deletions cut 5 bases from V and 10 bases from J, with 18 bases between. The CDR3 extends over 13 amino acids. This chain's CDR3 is CASSPAPGGSQYF. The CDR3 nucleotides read TGTGCCAGCAGCCCTGCACCGGGGGGCTCCCAGTACTTC.

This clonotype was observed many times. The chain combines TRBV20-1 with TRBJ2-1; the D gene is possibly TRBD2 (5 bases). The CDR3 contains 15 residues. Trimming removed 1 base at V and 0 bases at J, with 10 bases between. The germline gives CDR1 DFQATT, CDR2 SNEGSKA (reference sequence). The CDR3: CSARVSSSSYNEQFF. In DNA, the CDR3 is TGCAGTGCTAGAGTTTCTAGCTCCTCCTACAATGAGCAGTTCTTC.

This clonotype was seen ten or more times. CDR3 sequence (DNA): TGTGCCAGCACCGTACAGATGAACACTGAAGCTTTCTTT. Protein product: CASTVQMNTEAFF. This chain connects TRBV6-1 to TRBJ1-1; D is unclear. Trimming cost V 7 bases and J 0 bases, with 9 bases left between them. CDR1 is MNHNS and CDR2 is SASEGT in the germline V gene. The CDR3 has 13 amino acids.

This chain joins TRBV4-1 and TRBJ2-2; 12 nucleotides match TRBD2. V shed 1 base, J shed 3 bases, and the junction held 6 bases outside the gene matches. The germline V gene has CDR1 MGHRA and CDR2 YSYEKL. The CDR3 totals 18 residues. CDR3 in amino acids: CASSQATSGRFDTGELFF. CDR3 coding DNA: TGCGCCAGCAGCCAAGCGACTAGCGGGAGATTCGACACCGGGGAGCTGTTTTTT.

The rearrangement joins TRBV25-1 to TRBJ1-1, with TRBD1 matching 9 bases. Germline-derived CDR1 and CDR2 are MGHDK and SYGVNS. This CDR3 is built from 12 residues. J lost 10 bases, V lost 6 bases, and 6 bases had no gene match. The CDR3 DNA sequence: TGTGCCAGCAGACAGGGGGCATTTGGAGCTTTCTTT. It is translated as CASRQGAFGAFF.

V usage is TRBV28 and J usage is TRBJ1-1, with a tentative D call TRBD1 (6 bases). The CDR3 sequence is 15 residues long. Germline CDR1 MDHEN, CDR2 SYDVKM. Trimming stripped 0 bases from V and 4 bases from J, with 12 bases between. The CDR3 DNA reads TGTGCCAGCAGTTTATGGGGGCGGGGGGCCACTGAAGCTTTCTTT. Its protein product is CASSLWGRGATEAFF.

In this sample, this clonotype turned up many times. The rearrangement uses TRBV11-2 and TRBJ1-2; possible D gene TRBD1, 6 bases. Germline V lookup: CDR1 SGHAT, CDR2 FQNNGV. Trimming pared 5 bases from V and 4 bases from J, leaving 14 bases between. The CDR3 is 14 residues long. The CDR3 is CASSTTRGVYGYTF. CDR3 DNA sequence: TGTGCCAGCAGCACAACGAGGGGGGTCTATGGCTACACCTTC.

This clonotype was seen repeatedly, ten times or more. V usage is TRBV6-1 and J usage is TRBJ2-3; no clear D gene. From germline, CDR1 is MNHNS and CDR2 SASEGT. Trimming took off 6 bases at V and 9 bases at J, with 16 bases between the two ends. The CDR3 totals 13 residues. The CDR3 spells CASSPMETHTQYF. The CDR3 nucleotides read TGTGCCAGCAGCCCTATGGAGACTCACACGCAGTATTTT.

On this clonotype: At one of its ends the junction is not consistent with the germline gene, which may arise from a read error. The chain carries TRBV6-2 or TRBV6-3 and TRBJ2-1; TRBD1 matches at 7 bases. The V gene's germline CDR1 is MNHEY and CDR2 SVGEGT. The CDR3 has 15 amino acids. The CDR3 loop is CASSYQTGNYNEQLF. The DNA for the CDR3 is TGTGCCAGCAGTTACCAGACAGGGAACTACAATGAGCAGCTCTTC.

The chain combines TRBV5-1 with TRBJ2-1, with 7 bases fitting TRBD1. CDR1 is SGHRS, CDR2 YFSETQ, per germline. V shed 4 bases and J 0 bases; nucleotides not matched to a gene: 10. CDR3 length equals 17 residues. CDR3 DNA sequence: TGCGCCAGCAGCCCTACAATGGGGACAGCCTCCTACAATGAGCAGTTCTTC. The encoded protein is CASSPTMGTASYNEQFF.

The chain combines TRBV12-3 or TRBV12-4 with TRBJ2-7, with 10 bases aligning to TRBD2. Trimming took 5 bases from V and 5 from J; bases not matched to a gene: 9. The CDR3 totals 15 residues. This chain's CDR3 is CASSPSEREGHEQYF. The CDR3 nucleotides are TGTGCCAGCAGTCCCTCCGAGCGGGAGGGCCACGAGCAGTACTTC.

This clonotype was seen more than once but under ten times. The CDR3 nucleotides read TGTGCCACCAGCAGAGAGGGCAGGGTCTACGAGCAGTACTTC. Amino acids: CATSREGRVYEQYF. The V gene is TRBV15, the J gene TRBJ2-7; a weak D match, TRBD1 (5 bases). V was shortened by 0 bases and J by 3 bases, with 9 bases between the two germline ends. There are 14 residues in the CDR3. Per the germline V gene, CDR1 is LNHNV and CDR2 is YYDKDF (reference sequence).

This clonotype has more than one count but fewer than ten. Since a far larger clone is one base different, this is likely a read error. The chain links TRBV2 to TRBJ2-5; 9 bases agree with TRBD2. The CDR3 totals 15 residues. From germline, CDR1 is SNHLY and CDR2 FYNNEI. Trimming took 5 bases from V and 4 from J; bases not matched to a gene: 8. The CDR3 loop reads CASSPRLAERETQYF. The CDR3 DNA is TGTGCCAGCAGTCCTCGACTAGCGGAAAGAGAGACCCAGTACTTC.

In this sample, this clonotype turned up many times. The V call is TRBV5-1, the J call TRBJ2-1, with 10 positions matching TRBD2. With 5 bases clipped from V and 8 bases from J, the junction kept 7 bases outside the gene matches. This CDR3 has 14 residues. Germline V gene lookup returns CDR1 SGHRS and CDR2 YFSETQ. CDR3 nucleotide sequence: TGCGCCAGCAGTGATCCTAGCGGGAGTGATGAGCAGTTCTTC. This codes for CASSDPSGSDEQFF.

The CDR3 bases are TGTGCCAGCAGTACTACAGGGGACACTGGAAACACCATATATTTT. It encodes CASSTTGDTGNTIYF. The rearrangement links TRBV12-3 or TRBV12-4 to TRBJ1-3; TRBD1 matches 7 bases. The length of the CDR3 is 15 residues. The trim removed 5 bases at V and 2 bases at J, leaving 6 bases unmatched.

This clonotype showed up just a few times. The CDR3 region has the DNA TGTGCCAGCAGTGAAACCTATGACTACACTACGAGGCAGTACTTC. It specifies CASSETYDYTTRQYF. The genes are TRBV6-2 or TRBV6-3 and TRBJ2-7; perhaps TRBD2 as D (5 bases). In germline, CDR1 is MNHEY, CDR2 SVGEGT. The CDR3 loop spans 15 amino acids. V was shortened by 5 bases and J by 9 bases, with 23 bases between the two germline ends.